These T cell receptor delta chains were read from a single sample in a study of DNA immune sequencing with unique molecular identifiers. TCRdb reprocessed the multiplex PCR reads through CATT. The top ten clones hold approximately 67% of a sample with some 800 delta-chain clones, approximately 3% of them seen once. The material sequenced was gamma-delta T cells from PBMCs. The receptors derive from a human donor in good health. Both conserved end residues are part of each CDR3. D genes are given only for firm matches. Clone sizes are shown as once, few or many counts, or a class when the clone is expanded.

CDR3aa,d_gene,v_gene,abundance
CACDTVTGGYGSWDTRQMFF,TRDD3,TRDV2,medium-sized
CACDVTGGPTSSWDTRQMFF,TRDD3,TRDV2,large
CACDTLLGANTDKLIF,TRDD3,TRDV2,large
CACDGLGDMGTDKLIF,TRDD3,TRDV2,medium-sized
CACDLVGAFTDKLIF,.,TRDV2,medium-sized
CACEGMGLRDTDKLIF,.,TRDV2,medium-sized
CACEGLGDTLGYTDKLIF,TRDD3,TRDV2,large
CACDTVGGDSNKLIF,.,TRDV2,few
CACDTGDLGASTSWDTRQMFF,TRDD3,TRDV2,medium-sized
CACDTGALLGDNPDKLIF,TRDD3,TRDV2,medium-sized
CACDTVPGGPDTDKLIF,TRDD3,TRDV2,medium-sized
CACTEVRLGDTAPDKLIF,TRDD3,TRDV2,large
CACDNLLGDPSSWDTRQMFF,TRDD3,TRDV2,few
CACDTLAGDKGADKLIF,TRDD3,TRDV2,medium-sized
CACDEGSNSWDTRQMFF,.,TRDV2,medium-sized
CACDTVGSGGYTDKLIF,TRDD3,TRDV2,few
CACDVLGVNDKLIF,TRDD3,TRDV2,medium-sized
CACDPTGGADSSWDTRQMFF,TRDD3,TRDV2,few
CACDKVAGGYVYTDKLIF,TRDD3,TRDV2,large